This T cell receptor beta chain was retrieved from a study of blood T cell repertoires in COVID-19. Germline V gives CDR1 MDHEN, CDR2 SYDVKM. V shed 6 bases and J shed 2 bases, with 13 bases lying between them. The CDR3 sequence is 14 residues long. The assay was immunoSEQ multiplex PCR, and TCRdb's table has in-frame clones only and misses some. This table holds 150,000 to 200,000 clones, 84% found once. Sequencing input: peripheral blood. This chain connects TRBV28 to TRBJ1-1; possible D gene TRBD1, 5 bases. This receptor was taken from a woman older than 75 with acute or convalescent COVID-19. CDR3 coding DNA: TGTGCCAGCAGCACCCCAGGGTTTAACACTGAAGCTTTCTTT. The encoded protein is CASSTPGFNTEAFF.